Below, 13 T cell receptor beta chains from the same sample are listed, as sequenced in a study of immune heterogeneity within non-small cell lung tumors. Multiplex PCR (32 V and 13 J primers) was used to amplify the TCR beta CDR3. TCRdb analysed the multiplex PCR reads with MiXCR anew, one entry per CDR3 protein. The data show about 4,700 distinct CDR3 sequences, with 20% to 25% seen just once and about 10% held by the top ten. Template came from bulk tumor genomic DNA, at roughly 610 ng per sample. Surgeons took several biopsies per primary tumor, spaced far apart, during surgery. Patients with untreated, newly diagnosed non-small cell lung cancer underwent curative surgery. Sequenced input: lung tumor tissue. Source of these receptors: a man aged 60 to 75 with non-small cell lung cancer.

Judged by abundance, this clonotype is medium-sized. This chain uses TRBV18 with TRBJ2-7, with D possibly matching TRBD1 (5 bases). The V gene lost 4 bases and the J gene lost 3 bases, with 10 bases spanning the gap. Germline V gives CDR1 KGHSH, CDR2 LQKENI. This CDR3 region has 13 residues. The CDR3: CASSQGMVYEQYF. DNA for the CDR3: TGTGCCAGCTCACAGGGGATGGTCTACGAGCAGTACTTC.

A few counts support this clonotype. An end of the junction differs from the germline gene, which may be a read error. CDR3 residues: CSAREKQTNTGEPFF. In DNA, the CDR3 is TGCAGTGCTAGAGAAAAGCAGACTAACACCGGGGAGCCGTTTTTT. V gene TRBV20-1 combines with J gene TRBJ2-2, with D maybe TRBD2 (5 bases). The CDR3 covers 15 residues. Germline V gene sequence: CDR1 DFQATT, CDR2 SNEGSKA (reference sequence).

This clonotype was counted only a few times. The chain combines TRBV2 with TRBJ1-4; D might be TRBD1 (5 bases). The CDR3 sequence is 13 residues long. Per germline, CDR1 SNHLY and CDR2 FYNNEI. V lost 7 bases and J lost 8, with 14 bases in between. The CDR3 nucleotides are TGTGCCAGCATTCCGGGGGAGCGGGAAAAACTGTTTTTT. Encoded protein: CASIPGEREKLFF.

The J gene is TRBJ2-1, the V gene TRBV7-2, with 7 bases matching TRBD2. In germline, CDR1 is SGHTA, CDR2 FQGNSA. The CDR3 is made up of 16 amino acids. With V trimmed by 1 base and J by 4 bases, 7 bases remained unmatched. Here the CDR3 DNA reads TGTGCCAGCAGCTTAGTTTCTAGCGGAGGTTACAATGAGCAGTTCTTC. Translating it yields CASSLVSSGGYNEQFF.

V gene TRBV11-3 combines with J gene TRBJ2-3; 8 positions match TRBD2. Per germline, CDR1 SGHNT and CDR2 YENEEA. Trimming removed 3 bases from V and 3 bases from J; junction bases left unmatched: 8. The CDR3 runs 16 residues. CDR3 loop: CASSFLSASGTDTQYF. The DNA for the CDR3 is TGTGCCAGCAGCTTTCTGTCGGCTAGCGGGACAGATACGCAGTATTTT.

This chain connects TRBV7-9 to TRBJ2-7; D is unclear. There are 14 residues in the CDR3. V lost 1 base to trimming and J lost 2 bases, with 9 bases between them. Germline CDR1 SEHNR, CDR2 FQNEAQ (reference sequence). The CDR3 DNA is TGTGCCAGCAGCTTAGGAGGCCAGGCCTACGAGCAGTACTTC. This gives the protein CASSLGGQAYEQYF.

The CDR3, as DNA: TGCGCCAGCAAGCTAGCGGGAGGCTACGAGCAGTACTTC. Its translation: CASKLAGGYEQYF. V usage is TRBV10-2 and J usage is TRBJ2-7, with 11 bases aligning to TRBD2. The CDR3 consists of 13 residues. Germline V gene lookup returns CDR1 WSHSY and CDR2 SAAADI. The trim removed 7 bases at V and 3 bases at J, leaving 2 bases unmatched.

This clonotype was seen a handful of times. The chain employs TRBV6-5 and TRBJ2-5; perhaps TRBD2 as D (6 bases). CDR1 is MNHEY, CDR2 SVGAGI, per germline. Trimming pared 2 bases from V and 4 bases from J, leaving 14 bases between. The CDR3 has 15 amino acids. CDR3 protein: CASSYDGRRGETQYF. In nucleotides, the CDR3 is TGTGCCAGCAGTTACGACGGGAGAAGGGGAGAGACCCAGTACTTC.

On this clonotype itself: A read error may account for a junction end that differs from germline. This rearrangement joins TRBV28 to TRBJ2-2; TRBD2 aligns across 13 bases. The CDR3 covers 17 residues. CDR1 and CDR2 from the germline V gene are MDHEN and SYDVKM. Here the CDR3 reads CSSSLSGLAGDTGELFF. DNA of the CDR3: TGTTCCAGCAGTTTATCAGGACTAGCGGGAGACACCGGGGAGCTGTTTTTT.

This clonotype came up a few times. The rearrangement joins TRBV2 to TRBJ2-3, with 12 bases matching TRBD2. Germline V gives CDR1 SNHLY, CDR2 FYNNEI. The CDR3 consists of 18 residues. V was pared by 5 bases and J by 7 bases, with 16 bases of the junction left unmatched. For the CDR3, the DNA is TGTGCCAGCAGTAAACTAGCGGGAGGCCGGCAAAATTCTTATACGCAGTATTTT. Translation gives CASSKLAGGRQNSYTQYF.

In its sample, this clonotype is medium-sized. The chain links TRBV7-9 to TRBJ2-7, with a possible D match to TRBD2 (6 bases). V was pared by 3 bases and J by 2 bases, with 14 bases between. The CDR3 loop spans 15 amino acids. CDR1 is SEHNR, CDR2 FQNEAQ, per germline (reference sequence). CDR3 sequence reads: CASSFMGGSTYEQYF. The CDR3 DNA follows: TGTGCCAGCAGCTTTATGGGGGGTTCCACCTACGAGCAGTACTTC.

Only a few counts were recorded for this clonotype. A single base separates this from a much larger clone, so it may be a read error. The CDR3 DNA reads as TGCAGTGCTAGAGACAGGGGTGACAATCAGCCCCAGCATTTT. It yields the protein CSARDRGDNQPQHF. V gene TRBV20-1 combines with J gene TRBJ1-5, with D possibly matching TRBD1 (6 bases). This CDR3 is 14 amino acids long. The germline V gene has CDR1 DFQATT and CDR2 SNEGSKA (reference sequence). Trimming shortened V by 0 bases and J by 3 bases, and 9 bases separated the two germline ends.

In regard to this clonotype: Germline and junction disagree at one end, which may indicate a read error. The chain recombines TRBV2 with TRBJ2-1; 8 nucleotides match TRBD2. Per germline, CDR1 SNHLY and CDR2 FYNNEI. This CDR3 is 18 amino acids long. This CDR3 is CASSVLLRSGSPYNEKFF. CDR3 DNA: TGTGCCAGCAGTGTGTTGCTTCGGAGCGGGAGTCCCTACAATGAGAAGTTCTTC.